The 17 T cell receptor beta chains below come from one sample, sequenced in a study of blood T cell repertoires in COVID-19. Only in-frame clones appear in the TCRdb table, and some are missing; sequencing was by immunoSEQ multiplex PCR. This repertoire shows fewer than 350,000 clones, 75% to 95% found once; its top ten account for 6.8%. Sequencing used peripheral blood. The receptors here all came from a woman aged 25 to 39 with COVID-19, enrolled during active disease.

The chain joins TRBV29-1 to TRBJ1-3, with 9 bases matching TRBD1. The CDR3 is 14 amino acids. CDR1 and CDR2 from the germline V gene are SQVTM and ANQGSEA. J was trimmed by 1 base and V by 7 bases; bases with no gene match: 5. The CDR3 is CSGVTGGSGNTIYF. The CDR3 DNA sequence: TGCAGCGGAGTGACAGGGGGGTCTGGAAACACCATATATTTT.

The V call is TRBV28, the J call TRBJ1-1; D uncertain. The CDR3 length is 15 residues. V was trimmed by 5 bases and J by 5 bases, leaving 18 bases between them. Germline loops: CDR1 MDHEN, CDR2 SYDVKM. Here the CDR3 reads CASSPRGVLGTEAFF. The CDR3, as DNA: TGTGCCAGCAGTCCCCGCGGGGTCCTAGGTACTGAAGCTTTCTTT.

The chain has TRBV24-1 and TRBJ2-4, with D possibly TRBD1 on 7 matching bases. Trimming removed 2 bases from V and 6 bases from J, with 16 bases in between. The CDR3 sequence is 16 residues long. Per the germline V gene, CDR1 is KGHDR and CDR2 is SFDVKD. CDR3 bases: TGTGCCACCAGTGATTCCGCAGGGGGGCACCCAAACATTCAGTACTTC. Translation: CATSDSAGGHPNIQYF.

The chain recombines TRBV4-3 with TRBJ1-1; D uncertain. The CDR3 sequence is 17 residues long. Germline values: CDR1 LGHNA, CDR2 YSLEER. V shed 0 bases and J shed 5 bases, with 19 bases lying between them. CDR3 nucleotide sequence: TGCGCCAGCAGCCAAGATTTCCGGGAAAATGGAGGGACTGAAGCTTTCTTT. Its protein is CASSQDFRENGGTEAFF.

This chain connects TRBV5-5 to TRBJ1-3; D may be TRBD1 (6 bases). The CDR3 consists of 15 residues. Germline V gives CDR1 SGHKS, CDR2 YYEKEE (reference sequence). The ends were cut back, 4 bases at V and 1 base at J, with 12 bases in the middle. The CDR3 DNA is TGTGCCAGCAGCAGGGGGATGGGGTCTGGAAACACCATATATTTT. Translation: CASSRGMGSGNTIYF.

This clone was recorded once. The V call is TRBV4-1, the J call TRBJ1-6; tentative D call: TRBD1 (6 bases). The V end lost 3 bases, the J end lost 9 bases, and 18 bases lay between the germline ends. The V gene's germline CDR1 is MGHRA and CDR2 YSYEKL. This CDR3 contains 16 residues. As DNA, the CDR3 is TGCGCCAGCAGCCAGAATCCACAGGGTTTAAGTTCACCCCTCCACTTT. Residues: CASSQNPQGLSSPLHF.

Worth noting for this clone: Other nucleotide sequences in the sample specify the same CDR3. The chain recombines TRBV19 with TRBJ1-1; a weak D match, TRBD1 (5 bases). V was trimmed by 5 bases and J by 5 bases, leaving 12 bases between them. Germline assignment: CDR1 LNHDA and CDR2 SQIVND (reference sequence). This CDR3 has 13 residues. In nucleotides, the CDR3 is TGTGCCAGTAGTCCGGGGGAATTTACTGAAGCTTTCTTT. It codes for CASSPGEFTEAFF.

The rearrangement joins TRBV28 to TRBJ2-7; D possibly corresponds to TRBD1 (6 bases). In germline, CDR1 is MDHEN, CDR2 SYDVKM. V lost 1 base and J 6 bases, leaving 13 bases between the germline ends. The CDR3 loop spans 14 amino acids. The CDR3 DNA reads TGTGCCAGCAGTTTATCCCAGGGGCTAGGCGAGCAGTACTTC. Translation: CASSLSQGLGEQYF. Filled out from reference TRBV28 and TRBJ2-7, the complete variable domain reads DVKVTQSSRYLVKRTGEKVFLECVQDMDHENMFWYRQDPGLGLRLIYFSYDVKMKEKGDIPEGYSVSREKKERFSLILESASTNQTSMYLCASSLSQGLGEQYFGPGTRLTVT.

The chain couples TRBV13 to TRBJ1-2; D remains ambiguous. This CDR3 is built from 17 residues. Trimming shortened V by 2 bases and J by 3 bases, and 19 bases separated the two germline ends. Germline V gives CDR1 PRHDT, CDR2 FYEKMQ (reference sequence). The CDR3 sequence is CASSLPTGKSRDYGYTF. DNA of the CDR3: TGTGCCAGCAGCTTACCCACCGGGAAATCTAGGGACTATGGCTACACCTTC.

The chain joins TRBV27 to TRBJ2-3, with 11 nucleotides matching TRBD2. Trimming at V came to 4 bases and at J to 5 bases, leaving 5 bases not matched to a gene. CDR3 length equals 15 residues. Germline values: CDR1 MNHEY, CDR2 SMNVEV (reference sequence). CDR3 bases: TGTGCCAGCAGTTATAGCGGGAGGGCGGTAGATACGCAGTATTTT. This translates into CASSYSGRAVDTQYF.

The genes are TRBV28 and TRBJ1-1; the D gene is possibly TRBD1 (6 bases). Germline CDR1 reads MDHEN; CDR2 reads SYDVKM. This CDR3 is built from 13 residues. V was clipped by 7 bases and J by 5 bases, with 14 bases between them. The DNA for the CDR3 is TGTGCCAGCACCAACAGGGTTGGAACTGAAGCTTTCTTT. The encoded protein is CASTNRVGTEAFF.

The CDR3 DNA follows: TGTGCCTGGGGCCCCATACAGGGTGGTGAGCAGTTCTTC. It yields the protein CAWGPIQGGEQFF. This sequence joins TRBV30 and TRBJ2-1; possibly TRBD1 for D (6 bases). Germline CDR1 and CDR2: GTSNPN and SVGIG (reference sequence). There are 13 residues in the CDR3. The ends were cut back, 5 bases at V and 9 bases at J, with 17 bases in the middle.

The chain employs TRBV4-1 and TRBJ1-4; TRBD1 aligns across 9 bases. Germline lookup yields CDR1 MGHRA and CDR2 YSYEKL. Trimming cost V 4 bases and J 8 bases; bases outside gene matches: 5. The CDR3 is 14 amino acids. This CDR3 reads CASSLDRGREKLFF. The CDR3 coding sequence is TGCGCCAGCAGCCTGGACAGGGGTCGAGAAAAACTGTTTTTT.

This chain connects TRBV3-1 (or the pseudogene TRBV3-2) to TRBJ2-7; D perhaps matches TRBD2 (7 bases). In germline, CDR1 is LGHDT, CDR2 YNNKEL (reference sequence). With 0 bases removed from V and 3 bases from J, the gap between germline ends came to 12 bases. This CDR3 is built from 15 residues. The chain's CDR3 is CASSQEPGGHYEQYF. The CDR3 coding sequence is TGTGCCAGCAGCCAAGAACCCGGGGGGCACTACGAGCAGTACTTC.

This clone occurred once. V is TRBV4-1 and J is TRBJ1-3, with TRBD1 matching 7 bases. With V trimmed by 4 bases and J by 0 bases, 3 bases remained unmatched. Germline CDR1 and CDR2: MGHRA and YSYEKL. The CDR3 has 15 amino acids. The CDR3 DNA is TGCGCCAGCAGCCCTCGGGACAGCTCTGGAAACACCATATATTTT. Translating gives CASSPRDSSGNTIYF.

V and J are TRBV28 and TRBJ2-7; maybe TRBD1 (6 bases). V was pared by 4 bases and J by 2 bases, with 12 bases between. The CDR3 has 14 residues. The germline CDR1 and CDR2 sequences are MDHEN and SYDVKM. CDR3 sequence: CASSSRTDTYEQYF. The CDR3 bases are TGTGCCAGCAGTTCGAGGACAGATACCTACGAGCAGTACTTC.

CDR3 residues: CASSFGTRSDEQYF. CDR3 nucleotides: TGTGCCAGCAGCTTCGGAACCCGAAGCGACGAGCAGTACTTC. The chain links TRBV7-9 to TRBJ2-7; D is undetermined. The CDR3 loop spans 14 amino acids. The germline CDR1 and CDR2 sequences are SEHNR and FQNEAQ (reference sequence). V dropped 3 bases and J dropped 5 bases, with 14 bases sitting between them.